Listed below are T cell receptor beta chains from one sample, sequenced in a study of glioma-infiltrating T cells after dendritic cell vaccination. Data came from immunoSEQ multiplex PCR; TCRdb stores just in-frame clones and leaves some out. The sample yields around 92,000 clones, 80% seen once. This material consisted of blood, taken after dendritic cell vaccination. These TCRs come from a human donor with glioblastoma. CDR3s include the opening cysteine and the closing phenylalanine or tryptophan. A D gene is named only where the DNA matches it firmly. Only part of the rows carry a size: once, few, many, or a class if the clone is expanded.

d_call: -
j_call: TRBJ1-2
clone_size: -
v_call: TRBV29-1
cdr3_aa: CSVARPLYGYTF
cdr3_nt: TGCAGCGTTGCCAGGCCTTTATACGGCTACACCTTC

d_call: TRBD2
j_call: TRBJ2-1
clone_size: -
v_call: TRBV29-1
cdr3_aa: CSVDAPGLAGGDFYNEQFF
cdr3_nt: TGCAGCGTTGACGCCCCGGGACTAGCGGGAGGGGACTTCTACAATGAGCAGTTCTTC

d_call: -
j_call: TRBJ2-3
clone_size: -
v_call: TRBV15
cdr3_aa: CATGTGLSTDTQYF
cdr3_nt: TGTGCCACCGGCACCGGACTGAGCACAGATACGCAGTATTTT

d_call: TRBD1
j_call: TRBJ1-5
clone_size: -
v_call: TRBV6-1
cdr3_aa: CASSVTGGNQPQHF
cdr3_nt: TGTGCCAGCAGCGTAACAGGGGGTAATCAGCCCCAGCATTTT

d_call: -
j_call: TRBJ2-5
clone_size: -
v_call: TRBV18
cdr3_aa: CASSGSGAEGETQYF
cdr3_nt: TGTGCCAGCTCAGGATCAGGGGCTGAAGGCGAGACCCAGTACTTC

d_call: TRBD1
j_call: TRBJ1-1
clone_size: -
v_call: TRBV19
cdr3_aa: CASSTTGPENTEAFF
cdr3_nt: TGTGCCAGTAGTACGACAGGGCCAGAGAACACTGAAGCTTTCTTT

d_call: -
j_call: TRBJ1-1
clone_size: few
v_call: TRBV5-4
cdr3_aa: CASSPSEGLMNTEAFF
cdr3_nt: TGTGCCAGCAGCCCATCCGAGGGTCTCATGAACACTGAAGCTTTCTTT

d_call: -
j_call: TRBJ1-1
clone_size: -
v_call: TRBV30
cdr3_aa: CAWSVQVRTEAFF
cdr3_nt: TGTGCCTGGAGTGTCCAGGTAAGGACTGAAGCTTTCTTT

d_call: -
j_call: TRBJ2-3
clone_size: -
v_call: TRBV11-2
cdr3_aa: CASSLGQGKDTQYF
cdr3_nt: TGTGCCAGCAGCTTAGGCCAGGGGAAGGATACGCAGTATTTT

d_call: -
j_call: TRBJ2-1
clone_size: -
v_call: TRBV6-6
cdr3_aa: CASSFGQYNEQFF
cdr3_nt: TGTGCCAGCAGTTTTGGACAGTACAATGAGCAGTTCTTC

d_call: -
j_call: TRBJ2-5
clone_size: -
v_call: TRBV6-1
cdr3_aa: CASRGFQETQYF
cdr3_nt: TGTGCCAGCAGGGGCTTTCAAGAGACCCAGTACTTC

d_call: TRBD1
j_call: TRBJ1-5
clone_size: -
v_call: TRBV4-1
cdr3_aa: CASSDTGDPNQPQHF
cdr3_nt: TGCGCCAGCAGCGATACAGGGGACCCCAATCAGCCCCAGCATTTT

d_call: TRBD1
j_call: TRBJ1-1
clone_size: -
v_call: TRBV5-8
cdr3_aa: CASSYFLGQGNTEAFF
cdr3_nt: TGTGCCAGCAGCTATTTCTTAGGACAGGGGAACACTGAAGCTTTCTTT

d_call: -
j_call: TRBJ2-3
clone_size: -
v_call: TRBV29-1
cdr3_aa: CSVVPQGSFSTDTQYF
cdr3_nt: TGCAGCGTTGTTCCGCAGGGATCCTTTAGCACAGATACGCAGTATTTT

d_call: -
j_call: TRBJ2-5
clone_size: -
v_call: TRBV7-9
cdr3_aa: CASSPTHSRGNKETQYF
cdr3_nt: TGTGCCAGCAGCCCCACCCACTCCAGGGGCAATAAAGAGACCCAGTACTTC

d_call: -
j_call: TRBJ1-2
clone_size: -
v_call: TRBV29-1
cdr3_aa: CSVAHETLYGYTF
cdr3_nt: TGCAGCGTCGCGCATGAAACTCTCTATGGCTACACCTTC

d_call: -
j_call: TRBJ2-2
clone_size: -
v_call: TRBV7-8
cdr3_aa: CASSLRSDRGTGELFF
cdr3_nt: TGTGCCAGCAGCTTGCGGTCCGACCGGGGGACCGGGGAGCTGTTTTTT

d_call: -
j_call: TRBJ1-5
clone_size: -
v_call: TRBV9
cdr3_aa: CASSVGPGQNQPQHF
cdr3_nt: TGTGCCAGCAGCGTAGGGCCAGGACAGAATCAGCCCCAGCATTTT

d_call: TRBD1
j_call: TRBJ1-2
clone_size: -
v_call: TRBV19
cdr3_aa: CASSILGGADYGYTF
cdr3_nt: TGTGCCAGTAGTATTTTAGGGGGCGCAGACTATGGCTACACCTTC

d_call: -
j_call: TRBJ1-3
clone_size: -
v_call: TRBV6-5
cdr3_aa: CASSYSAVNSGNTIYF
cdr3_nt: TGTGCCAGCAGTTACTCGGCGGTAAACTCTGGAAACACCATATATTTT

d_call: -
j_call: TRBJ1-1
clone_size: few
v_call: TRBV2
cdr3_aa: CASSGGAEAFF
cdr3_nt: TGTGCCAGCAGTGGGGGAGCGGAAGCTTTCTTT

d_call: TRBD2
j_call: TRBJ2-3
clone_size: -
v_call: TRBV30
cdr3_aa: CAWSATFWSGRRDTQYF
cdr3_nt: TGTGCCTGGAGTGCCACCTTTTGGAGCGGGAGAAGGGATACGCAGTATTTT

d_call: -
j_call: TRBJ2-1
clone_size: -
v_call: TRBV10-3
cdr3_aa: CAISGTNEQFF
cdr3_nt: TGTGCCATCAGTGGGACAAATGAGCAGTTCTTC

d_call: TRBD2
j_call: TRBJ2-1
clone_size: -
v_call: TRBV30
cdr3_aa: CAWTSGGSEQFF
cdr3_nt: TGTGCCTGGACAAGCGGGGGGTCCGAGCAGTTCTTC

d_call: -
j_call: TRBJ1-3
clone_size: -
v_call: TRBV5-1
cdr3_aa: CASSLNVADSGNTIYF
cdr3_nt: TGCGCCAGCAGCTTGAATGTGGCAGACTCTGGAAACACCATATATTTT

d_call: -
j_call: TRBJ2-3
clone_size: -
v_call: TRBV2
cdr3_aa: CASSDQGRSDTQYF
cdr3_nt: TGTGCCAGCAGTGATCAGGGGAGATCAGATACGCAGTATTTT

d_call: -
j_call: TRBJ2-1
clone_size: -
v_call: TRBV5-1
cdr3_aa: CASRFDSPSYNEQFF
cdr3_nt: TGCGCCAGCAGATTTGACAGCCCCTCCTACAATGAGCAGTTCTTC

d_call: -
j_call: TRBJ1-2
clone_size: once
v_call: TRBV18
cdr3_aa: CASSPPNRQAGYTF
cdr3_nt: TGTGCCAGCTCACCCCCAAATCGGCAGGCTGGCTACACCTTC

d_call: TRBD1
j_call: TRBJ1-2
clone_size: -
v_call: TRBV4-1
cdr3_aa: CASSQLGGSNGYTF
cdr3_nt: TGCGCCAGCAGCCAACTAGGGGGCAGTAATGGCTACACCTTC

d_call: -
j_call: TRBJ2-7
clone_size: -
v_call: TRBV5-4
cdr3_aa: CASSVRGEQYF
cdr3_nt: TGTGCCAGCAGCGTCAGGGGCGAGCAGTACTTC

d_call: TRBD1
j_call: TRBJ2-7
clone_size: -
v_call: TRBV11-3
cdr3_aa: CASSSTGDEQYF
cdr3_nt: TGTGCCAGCAGCTCGACAGGGGACGAGCAGTACTTC

d_call: TRBD2
j_call: TRBJ2-1
clone_size: -
v_call: TRBV6-1
cdr3_aa: CASSVSGGASEQFF
cdr3_nt: TGTGCCAGCAGTGTTAGCGGGGGGGCCAGTGAGCAGTTCTTC

d_call: TRBD1
j_call: TRBJ1-2
clone_size: -
v_call: TRBV6-5
cdr3_aa: CASKSSGQGASGYTF
cdr3_nt: TGTGCCAGCAAATCCTCAGGACAGGGGGCGTCTGGCTACACCTTC

d_call: -
j_call: TRBJ2-2
clone_size: -
v_call: TRBV29-1
cdr3_aa: CSVYRPGVGELFF
cdr3_nt: TGCAGCGTTTACCGCCCAGGCGTCGGGGAGCTGTTTTTT

d_call: -
j_call: TRBJ1-1
clone_size: -
v_call: TRBV6-1
cdr3_aa: CASSGGWTGEGTEAFF
cdr3_nt: TGTGCCAGCAGTGGAGGGTGGACTGGGGAGGGCACTGAAGCTTTCTTT

d_call: TRBD2
j_call: TRBJ2-7
clone_size: few
v_call: TRBV4-1
cdr3_aa: CASSPGLGNYEQYF
cdr3_nt: TGCGCCAGCAGCCCAGGACTAGGGAACTACGAGCAGTACTTC

d_call: TRBD1
j_call: TRBJ2-1
clone_size: many
v_call: TRBV5-3
cdr3_aa: CARSRGQVMDEQFF
cdr3_nt: TGTGCCAGAAGCCGGGGACAGGTGATGGATGAGCAGTTCTTC

d_call: TRBD1
j_call: TRBJ1-1
clone_size: -
v_call: TRBV5-1
cdr3_aa: CASSPDRENTEAFF
cdr3_nt: TGCGCCAGCAGCCCTGACAGGGAAAACACTGAAGCTTTCTTT

d_call: TRBD1
j_call: TRBJ1-1
clone_size: -
v_call: TRBV18
cdr3_aa: CASSPRTGGLMGTEAFF
cdr3_nt: TGTGCCAGCTCACCTCGGACAGGGGGTTTAATGGGCACTGAAGCTTTCTTT

d_call: -
j_call: TRBJ1-2
clone_size: -
v_call: TRBV27
cdr3_aa: CASRTTDNYGYTF
cdr3_nt: TGTGCCAGCAGGACAACCGACAACTATGGCTACACCTTC

d_call: -
j_call: TRBJ2-7
clone_size: -
v_call: TRBV2
cdr3_aa: CASGGEGYEQYF
cdr3_nt: TGTGCCAGCGGTGGCGAGGGCTACGAGCAGTACTTC

d_call: -
j_call: TRBJ2-6
clone_size: -
v_call: TRBV25-1
cdr3_aa: CASSGGIWANVLTF
cdr3_nt: TGTGCCAGCAGTGGAGGAATCTGGGCCAACGTCCTGACTTTC

d_call: -
j_call: TRBJ2-3
clone_size: -
v_call: TRBV2
cdr3_aa: CASSELSALADTQYF
cdr3_nt: TGTGCCAGCAGTGAGTTGTCGGCCCTAGCAGATACGCAGTATTTT